Listed below are T cell receptor beta chains from one sample, sequenced in a study of pediatric ulcerative colitis. Clones were sequenced by immunoSEQ multiplex PCR, and TCRdb holds only the in-frame ones, with some missing. The table includes roughly 14,000 clones, 90% detected once. The sequenced sample was blood. These TCRs come from a boy between 10 and 17 years old with moderate ulcerative colitis. Each CDR3 is given with its conserved first and last residue. A D gene is named only where the DNA matches it firmly. Size values are once, few and many counts, or a class for expanded clones, and some rows have none.

V gene	clone size	D gene	J gene	CDR3 DNA	CDR3 protein
TRBV5-1	NA	NA	TRBJ1-2	TGCGCCAGCAGCTTACAGGAGACCTATGGCTACACCTTC	CASSLQETYGYTF
TRBV5-1	NA	TRBD1	TRBJ2-5	TGCGCCAGCAGCTCGACAGGGTTGGAGACCCAGTACTTC	CASSSTGLETQYF
TRBV6-5	NA	NA	TRBJ1-2	TGTGCCAGCAGCCTGACCCCCTATGGCTACACCTTC	CASSLTPYGYTF
TRBV18	once	TRBD1	TRBJ2-2	TGTGCCAGCTCACCTCCAGGGGGCTCAGGCGGGGAGCTGTTTTTT	CASSPPGGSGGELFF
TRBV11-2	NA	NA	TRBJ2-4	TGTGCCTCAGGGGGACTAGCCAAAAACATTCAGTACTTC	CASGGLAKNIQYF
TRBV12-5	NA	TRBD1	TRBJ2-5	TGTGCTAGTGGTCTCGGGACAGGCCTAGGACAAGAGACCCAGTACTTC	CASGLGTGLGQETQYF
TRBV5-5	NA	NA	TRBJ2-7	TGTGCCAGCAGCGTCGACAGCGCCTACGAGCAGTACTTC	CASSVDSAYEQYF
TRBV6-1	NA	TRBD1	TRBJ2-1	TGTGCCAGCAGTGAAGCGGAGGACAGGAAGCAGTTCTTC	CASSEAEDRKQFF
TRBV7-9	NA	NA	TRBJ1-2	TGTGCCACCGGGGACACCGTTTCATATGGCTACACCTTC	CATGDTVSYGYTF
TRBV5-1	NA	TRBD2	TRBJ2-3	TGCGCCAGCAGCGCCGTAGCGGGGGGGCCAACAGATACGCAGTATTTT	CASSAVAGGPTDTQYF
TRBV4-1	NA	NA	TRBJ1-5	TGCGCCAGCAGCCAGGTGGGGAGGAGTCAGCCCCAGCATTTT	CASSQVGRSQPQHF
TRBV7-3	NA	NA	TRBJ1-1	TGTGCCAGCAGCCTACACCCGACAGTCAACACTGAAGCTTTCTTT	CASSLHPTVNTEAFF
TRBV7-8	NA	NA	TRBJ2-7	TGTGCCAGCTGCCGGGGTGACTCCTACGAGCAGTACTTC	CASCRGDSYEQYF
TRBV19	NA	NA	TRBJ2-3	TGTGCCAGTAGTATAGGAGATACAGATACGCAGTATTTT	CASSIGDTDTQYF
TRBV5-1	NA	TRBD1	TRBJ2-7	TGCGCCAGCAGCCGACAGGGTTACGAGCAGTACTTC	CASSRQGYEQYF
TRBV5-1	NA	NA	TRBJ1-4	TGCGCCAGCAGCAAGGACAGTTCTAATGAAAAACTGTTTTTT	CASSKDSSNEKLFF
TRBV7-6	NA	NA	TRBJ1-4	TGTGCCAGCGGAGGAGAGACATACTTTAATGAAAAACTGTTTTTT	CASGGETYFNEKLFF
TRBV28	NA	NA	TRBJ1-2	TGTGCCAGCAGTTCAGGGGCTCTTAATTCTAACTATGGCTACACCTTC	CASSSGALNSNYGYTF
TRBV29-1	NA	TRBD1	TRBJ2-7	TGCAGCGTTGGCCCCGGACAGGCTTCCGACGAGCAGTACTTC	CSVGPGQASDEQYF
TRBV28	NA	NA	TRBJ2-3	TGTGCCAGCAGTTCAGGTGCAGATACGCAGTATTTT	CASSSGADTQYF
TRBV4-1	NA	NA	TRBJ2-5	TGCGCCAGCAGCCCCTTCCTCTTGGGGGGGGGCAGGGTCGGAGAGACCCAGTACTTC	CASSPFLLGGGRVGETQYF
TRBV10-2	NA	TRBD2	TRBJ2-5	TGCGCCAGCCAACTAGCGGGAGTGGAGACCCAGTACTTC	CASQLAGVETQYF
TRBV5-1	NA	NA	TRBJ2-7	TGCGCCAGCAGCCGGGATTTCAAGGGCTACGAGCAGTACTTC	CASSRDFKGYEQYF
TRBV10-3	NA	NA	TRBJ2-3	TGTGCCATCAGTGAGTCAAGTGGGCTTATAAACACCACAGATACGCAGTATTTT	CAISESSGLINTTDTQYF
TRBV2	NA	TRBD2	TRBJ2-2	TGTGCCAGCACCGCTCAAGCGGGAGCGTCAGGGGAGCTGTTTTTT	CASTAQAGASGELFF
TRBV6-1	NA	TRBD1	TRBJ2-1	TGTGCCAGCAGAAAACGCGGGACAGGGCTCGGTGAGCAGTTCTTC	CASRKRGTGLGEQFF